Each of the 10 T cell receptor beta chains below was sequenced from the same sample in a study of blood T cells in healthy people across ages. The authors ran a second PCR of roughly 6 to 12 cycles using a sample-barcoded 5' primer and a J-beta primer mix. TCRdb redid the calling of the 5' RACE reads with MiXCR, one entry per CDR3 protein. The sample includes some 750,000 distinct CDR3 sequences, 22% of them seen just once. The sequenced sample consisted of blood. These receptors were obtained from a man aged 65-85 years in good health.

The V and J genes are TRBV20-1 and TRBJ1-2, with 11 bases fitting TRBD1. CDR3 length: 16 residues. Germline trimming cut 5 bases from V and 3 bases from J; bases unmatched to any gene: 11. From germline, CDR1 is DFQATT and CDR2 SNEGSKA (reference sequence). The CDR3 sequence: CSAPLLGTGGDYGYTF. For the CDR3, the DNA is TGCAGTGCTCCACTGTTGGGGACAGGGGGGGACTATGGCTACACCTTC.

This clonotype was observed a handful of times. V is TRBV6-1 and J is TRBJ2-1, with D perhaps matching TRBD1 (6 bases). The V end lost 8 bases, the J end lost 5 bases, and 16 bases lay between the germline ends. CDR3 length equals 14 residues. CDR1 MNHNS and CDR2 SASEGT come from the germline V gene. The CDR3 coding sequence is TGTGCCAGCGGAATAGACCGGGACAACAATGAGCAGTTCTTC. Translation gives CASGIDRDNNEQFF.

This chain connects TRBV6-2 or TRBV6-3 to TRBJ1-5; 10 bases agree with TRBD1. Trimming removed 3 bases from V and 9 bases from J; junction bases left unmatched: 5. There are 14 residues in the CDR3. Germline V gene sequence: CDR1 MNHEY, CDR2 SVGEGT. Written as DNA, the CDR3 is TGTGCCAGCAGTTATAGACAGGGGGCTTGGCCCCAGCATTTT. Encoded protein: CASSYRQGAWPQHF.

In this sample, this clonotype turned up a few times. The chain is built from TRBV15 and TRBJ1-4; D unresolved. The CDR3 covers 16 residues. Germline V gene lookup returns CDR1 LNHNV and CDR2 YYDKDF (reference sequence). V was cut by 0 bases and J by 8 bases, with 16 bases left in between. In DNA, the CDR3 is TGTGCCACCAGCAGAGAAGCACTGGGAGCTACCGAAAAACTGTTTTTT. Translated, it gives CATSREALGATEKLFF.

The gene calls are TRBV7-2 and TRBJ2-3, with unresolved D. The CDR3 totals 13 residues. The V and J ends lost 5 bases and 2 bases respectively, with 8 bases between them. From germline, CDR1 is SGHTA and CDR2 FQGNSA. CDR3 loop: CASSPEITDTQYF. In DNA form, the CDR3 reads TGTGCCAGCAGCCCGGAGATCACAGATACGCAGTATTTT.

This clonotype was detected only a few times. Germline is not matched at one junction end, which may reflect a read error. CDR3 DNA: TGCGCCGGCAGCCAAGGGACAAACCAAGAGACCCAGTACTTC. It is translated as CAGSQGTNQETQYF. J is TRBJ2-5 and V is TRBV4-1; possibly TRBD1 for D (6 bases). This CDR3 region has 14 residues. Germline lookup yields CDR1 MGHRA and CDR2 YSYEKL.

This clonotype was counted ten times or more. The rearrangement uses TRBV7-2 and TRBJ2-1, with TRBD1 matching 9 bases. Germline CDR1 is SGHTA and CDR2 is FQGNSA. The CDR3 totals 15 residues. With 5 bases clipped from V and 4 bases from J, the junction kept 6 bases outside the gene matches. Here the CDR3 DNA reads TGTGCCAGCAGCACAGGAGGGACAGGGTACAATGAGCAGTTCTTC. Translated, it gives CASSTGGTGYNEQFF.

Comment on this clonotype: A much larger clone sits a single nucleotide away, making a read error possible. The conserved final phenylalanine or tryptophan is absent from the CDR3, which likely points to a read error. V and J are TRBV5-1 and TRBJ2-1; 10 nucleotides align to TRBD1. The CDR3 runs 15 residues. CDR1 and CDR2 from the germline V gene are SGHRS and YFSETQ. The V segment lost 7 bases and the J segment 5 bases; nucleotides outside the gene matches: 9. CDR3 DNA: TGCGCCAGCCAGGCGACAGGGGGCATCAACAATGAGCAGTTCTAC. Translating gives CASQATGGINNEQFY.

The V and J genes are TRBV7-2 and TRBJ2-2, with a possible D match to TRBD1 (5 bases). The germline CDR1 and CDR2 sequences are SGHTA and FQGNSA. Trimming stripped 5 bases from V and 1 base from J, with 11 bases between. This CDR3 is built from 15 residues. DNA of the CDR3: TGTGCCAGCAGCCTAGGGGAAGGGAACACCGGGGAGCTGTTTTTT. It yields the protein CASSLGEGNTGELFF.

CDR3 in amino acids: CASSPNSGGYNEQFF. The DNA of the CDR3 is TGTGCCAGCAGCCCTAACAGCGGGGGGTACAATGAGCAGTTCTTC. J is TRBJ2-1 and V is TRBV12-3 or TRBV12-4; 9 bases map to TRBD2. The V segment lost 6 bases and the J segment 4 bases; nucleotides outside the gene matches: 7. There are 15 residues in the CDR3.